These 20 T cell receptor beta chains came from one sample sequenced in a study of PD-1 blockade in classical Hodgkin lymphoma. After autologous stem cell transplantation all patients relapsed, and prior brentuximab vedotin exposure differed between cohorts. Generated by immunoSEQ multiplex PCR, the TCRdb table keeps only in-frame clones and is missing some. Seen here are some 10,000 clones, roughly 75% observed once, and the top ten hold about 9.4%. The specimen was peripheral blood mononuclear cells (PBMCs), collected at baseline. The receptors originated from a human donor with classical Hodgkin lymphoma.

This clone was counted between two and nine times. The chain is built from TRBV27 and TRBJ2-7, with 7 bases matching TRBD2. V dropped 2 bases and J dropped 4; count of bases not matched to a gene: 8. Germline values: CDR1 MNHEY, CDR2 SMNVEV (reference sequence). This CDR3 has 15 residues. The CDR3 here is CASSLAGVGSYEQYF. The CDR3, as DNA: TGTGCCAGCAGTTTAGCGGGAGTGGGTTCTTACGAGCAGTACTTC.

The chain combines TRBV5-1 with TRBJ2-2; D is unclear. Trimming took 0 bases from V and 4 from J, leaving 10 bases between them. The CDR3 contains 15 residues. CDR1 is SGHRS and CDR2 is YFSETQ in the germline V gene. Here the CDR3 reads CASSLGSVRTGELFF. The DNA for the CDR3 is TGCGCCAGCAGCTTGGGTTCCGTTCGCACCGGGGAGCTGTTTTTT.

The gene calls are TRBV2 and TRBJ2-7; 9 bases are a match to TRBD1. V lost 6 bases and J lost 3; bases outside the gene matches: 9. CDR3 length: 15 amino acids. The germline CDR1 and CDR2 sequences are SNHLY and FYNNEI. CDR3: CASSAGQGSVYEQYF. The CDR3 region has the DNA TGTGCCAGCAGCGCTGGACAGGGGAGCGTCTACGAGCAGTACTTC.

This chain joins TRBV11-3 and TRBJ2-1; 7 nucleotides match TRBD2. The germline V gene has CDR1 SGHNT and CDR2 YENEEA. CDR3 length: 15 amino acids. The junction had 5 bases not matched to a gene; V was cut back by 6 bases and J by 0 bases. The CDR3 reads CASSGGRASYNEQFF. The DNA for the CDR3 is TGTGCCAGCAGTGGGGGGAGGGCCTCCTACAATGAGCAGTTCTTC. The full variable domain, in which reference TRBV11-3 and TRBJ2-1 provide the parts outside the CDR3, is EAGVVQSPRYKIIEKKQPVAFWCNPISGHNTLYWYLQNLGQGPELLIRYENEEAVDDSQLPKDRFSAERLKGVDSTLKIQPAELGDSAVYLCASSGGRASYNEQFFGPGTRLTVL.

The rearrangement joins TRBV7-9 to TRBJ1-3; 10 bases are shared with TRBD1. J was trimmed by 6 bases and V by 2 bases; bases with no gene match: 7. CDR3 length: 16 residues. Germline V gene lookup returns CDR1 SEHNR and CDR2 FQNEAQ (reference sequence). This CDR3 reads CASSLSGTGEKNTIYF. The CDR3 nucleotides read TGTGCCAGCAGCTTATCTGGGACAGGGGAAAAAAACACCATATATTTT.

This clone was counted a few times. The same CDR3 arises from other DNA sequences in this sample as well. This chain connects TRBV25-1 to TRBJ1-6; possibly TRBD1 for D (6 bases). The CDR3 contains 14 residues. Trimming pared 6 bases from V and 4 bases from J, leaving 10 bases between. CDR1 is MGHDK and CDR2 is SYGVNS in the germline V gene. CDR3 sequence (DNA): TGTGCCAGCAGGGGGGGACAATATAATTCACCCCTCCACTTT. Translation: CASRGGQYNSPLHF.

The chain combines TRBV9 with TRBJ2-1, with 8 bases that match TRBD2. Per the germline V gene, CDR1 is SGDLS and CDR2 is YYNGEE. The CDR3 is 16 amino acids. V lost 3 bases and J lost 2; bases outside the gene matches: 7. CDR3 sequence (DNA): TGTGCCAGCAGCGGGGGACTAGGTGGAACCTACAATGAGCAGTTCTTC. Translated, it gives CASSGGLGGTYNEQFF.

CDR3 bases: TGTGCCAGTAGCCCCTGGGGGGGCGCGTACAATGAGCAGTTCTTC. Its protein is CASSPWGGAYNEQFF. The V call is TRBV19, the J call TRBJ2-1, with D perhaps TRBD2 (7 bases). This CDR3 is built from 15 residues. Germline assignment: CDR1 LNHDA and CDR2 SQIVND (reference sequence). The V end lost 6 bases, the J end lost 4 bases, and 16 bases lay between the germline ends.

The CDR3 here is CAISDQGRSYGYTF. The DNA of the CDR3 is TGTGCCATCAGTGACCAGGGACGTAGCTATGGCTACACCTTC. The V gene is TRBV10-3, the J gene TRBJ1-2; weak D call: TRBD1 (5 bases). The CDR3 is 14 amino acids. V gave up 3 bases and J gave up 4 bases, with 12 bases separating them. CDR1 is ENHRY and CDR2 is SYGVKD in the germline V gene.

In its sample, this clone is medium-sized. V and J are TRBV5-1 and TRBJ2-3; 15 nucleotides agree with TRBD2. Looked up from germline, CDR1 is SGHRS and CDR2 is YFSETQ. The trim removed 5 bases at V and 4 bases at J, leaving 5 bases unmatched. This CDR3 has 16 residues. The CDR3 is CASRLGLAGGSDTQYF. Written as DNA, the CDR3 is TGCGCCAGCAGACTGGGACTAGCGGGAGGCTCAGATACGCAGTATTTT.

The CDR3 loop is CAWRDRGNEKLFF. CDR3 DNA sequence: TGTGCCTGGAGGGACAGGGGGAATGAAAAACTGTTTTTT. This chain links TRBV30 with TRBJ1-4, with TRBD1 identical over 10 bases. Losses at the gene ends were 3 bases for V and 5 bases for J; bases not matched to a gene: 0. Germline lookup yields CDR1 GTSNPN and CDR2 SVGIG (reference sequence). The CDR3 consists of 13 residues.

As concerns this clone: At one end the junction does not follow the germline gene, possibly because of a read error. The CDR3 sequence: CASSPQGSLSTDTQYF. The CDR3 DNA follows: TGTGCCAGCTCCCCACAGGGGTCCCTTTCGACAGATACGCAGTATTTT. The chain carries TRBV18 and TRBJ2-3; 7 nucleotides match TRBD1. This CDR3 contains 16 residues. Germline V lookup: CDR1 KGHSH, CDR2 LQKENI.

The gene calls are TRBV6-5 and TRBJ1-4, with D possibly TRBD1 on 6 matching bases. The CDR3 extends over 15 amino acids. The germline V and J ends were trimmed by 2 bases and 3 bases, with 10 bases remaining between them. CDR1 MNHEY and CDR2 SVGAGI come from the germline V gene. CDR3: CASSYAGGPNEKLFF. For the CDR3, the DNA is TGTGCCAGCAGTTACGCGGGGGGCCCTAATGAAAAACTGTTTTTT.

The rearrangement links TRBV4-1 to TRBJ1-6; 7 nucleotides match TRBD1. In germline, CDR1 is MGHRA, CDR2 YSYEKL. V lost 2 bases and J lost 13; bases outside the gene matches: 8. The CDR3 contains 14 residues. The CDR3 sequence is CASSQRQGSIPLHF. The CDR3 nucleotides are TGCGCCAGCAGCCAACGACAGGGTTCGATCCCCCTCCACTTT.

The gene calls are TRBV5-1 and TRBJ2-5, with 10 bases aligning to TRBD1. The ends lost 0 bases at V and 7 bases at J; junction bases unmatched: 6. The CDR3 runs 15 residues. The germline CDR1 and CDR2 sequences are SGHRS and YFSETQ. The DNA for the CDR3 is TGCGCCAGCAGCTTGGGACAGGGGGCGTTTGGGACCCAGTACTTC. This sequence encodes CASSLGQGAFGTQYF.

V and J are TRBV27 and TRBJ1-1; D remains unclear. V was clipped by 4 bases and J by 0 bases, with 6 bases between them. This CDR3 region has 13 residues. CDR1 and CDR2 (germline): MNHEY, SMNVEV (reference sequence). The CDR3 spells CASSSYMNTEAFF. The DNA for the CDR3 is TGTGCCAGCAGTTCTTACATGAACACTGAAGCTTTCTTT.

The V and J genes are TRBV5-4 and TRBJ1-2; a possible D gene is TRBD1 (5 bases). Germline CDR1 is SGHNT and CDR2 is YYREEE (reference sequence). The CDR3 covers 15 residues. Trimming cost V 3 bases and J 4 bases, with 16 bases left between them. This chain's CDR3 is CASSSAAGGGYGYTF. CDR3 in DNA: TGTGCCAGCAGCTCCGCGGCGGGGGGGGGCTATGGCTACACCTTC.

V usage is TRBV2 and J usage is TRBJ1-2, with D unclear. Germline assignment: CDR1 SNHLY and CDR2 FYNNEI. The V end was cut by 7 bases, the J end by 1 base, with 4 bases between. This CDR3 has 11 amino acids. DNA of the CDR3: TGTGCCAGCAACGGTAACTATGGCTACACCTTC. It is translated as CASNGNYGYTF. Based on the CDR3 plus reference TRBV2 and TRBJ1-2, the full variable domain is EPEVTQTPSHQVTQMGQEVILRCVPISNHLYFYWYRQILGQKVEFLVSFYNNEISEKSEIFDDQFSVERPDGSNFTLKIRSTKLEDSAMYFCASNGNYGYTFGSGTRLTVV.

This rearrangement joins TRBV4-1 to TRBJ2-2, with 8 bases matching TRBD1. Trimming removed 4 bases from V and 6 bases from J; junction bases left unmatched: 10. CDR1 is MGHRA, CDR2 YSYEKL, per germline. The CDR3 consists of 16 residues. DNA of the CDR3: TGCGCCAGCAGCCGGCTAGGATTACAGGGGGCCGGGGAGCTGTTTTTT. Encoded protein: CASSRLGLQGAGELFF.

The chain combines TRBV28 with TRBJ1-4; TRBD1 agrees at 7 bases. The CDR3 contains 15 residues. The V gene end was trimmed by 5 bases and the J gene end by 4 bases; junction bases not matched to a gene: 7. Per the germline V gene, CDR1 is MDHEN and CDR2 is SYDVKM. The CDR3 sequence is CASSGGTAFNEKLFF. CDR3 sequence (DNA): TGTGCCAGCAGTGGGGGGACAGCCTTTAATGAAAAACTGTTTTTT.